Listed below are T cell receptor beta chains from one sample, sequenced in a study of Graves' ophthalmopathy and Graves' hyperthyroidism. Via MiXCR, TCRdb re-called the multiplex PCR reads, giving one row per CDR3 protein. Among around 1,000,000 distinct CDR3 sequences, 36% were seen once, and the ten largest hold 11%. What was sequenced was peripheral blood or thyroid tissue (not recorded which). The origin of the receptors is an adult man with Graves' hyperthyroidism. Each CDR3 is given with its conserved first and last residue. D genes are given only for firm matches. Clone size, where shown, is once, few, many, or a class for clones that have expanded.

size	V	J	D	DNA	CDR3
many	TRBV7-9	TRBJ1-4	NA	TGTGCCAGCAGCCCGCCTGCAACTAATGAAAAACTGTTTTTT	CASSPPATNEKLFF
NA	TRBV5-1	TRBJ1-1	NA	TGCGCCAGCAGCTGGGAATGGGCTGAAGCTTTCTTT	CASSWEWAEAFF
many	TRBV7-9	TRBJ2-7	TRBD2	TGTGCCAGCAGCCCCTCTAGCGGCCCCTACGAGCAGTACTTC	CASSPSSGPYEQYF
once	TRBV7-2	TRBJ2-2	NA	TGTGCCAGCAAGGGTCCGGAGCGGGGGGAGCTGTTTTTT	CASKGPERGELFF
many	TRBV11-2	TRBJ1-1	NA	TGTGCCAGCAGCTTAGAGTACGGAAACACTGAAGCTTTCTTT	CASSLEYGNTEAFF
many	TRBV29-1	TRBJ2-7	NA	TGCAGCGGCAGGGGTAAGAGCTCCTACGAGCAGTACTTC	CSGRGKSSYEQYF
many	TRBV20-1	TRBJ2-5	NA	TGCAGTGCTAGTTGGGCAGGGGGGCAAGAGACCCAGTACTTC	CSASWAGGQETQYF
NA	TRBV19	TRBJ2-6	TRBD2	TGTGCCAGTAGTACGCCGGGCGGGAGGAGAGTCTCTGGGGCCAACGTCCTGACTTTC	CASSTPGGRRVSGANVLTF
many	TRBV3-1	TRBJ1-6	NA	TGTGCCAGCAGCTCCGATTCACCCCTCCACTTT	CASSSDSPLHF
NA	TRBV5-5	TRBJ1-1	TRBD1	TGTGCCAGCAGCTCGGGACAGGGTTACACTGAAACTTTTTTT	CASSSGQGYTETFF
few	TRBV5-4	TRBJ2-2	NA	TGTGCCAGCAGCCCCTGGTCATTAACCGGGGAGCTGTTTTTT	CASSPWSLTGELFF
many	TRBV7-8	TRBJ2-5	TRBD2	TGTGCCAGCAGCTTAGAACTAGCGGCTCAAGAGACCCAGTACTTC	CASSLELAAQETQYF
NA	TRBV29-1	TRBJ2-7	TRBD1	TGCAGCGTTGAGGGCGACAGGGCAGGGGGTGCCTACGGGCAGTACTTC	CSVEGDRAGGAYGQYF
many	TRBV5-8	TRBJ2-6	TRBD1	TGTGCCAGCAGCCGGAAGACAGGGTCCGGGGCCAACGTCCTGACTTTC	CASSRKTGSGANVLTF
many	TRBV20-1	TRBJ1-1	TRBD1	TGCAGTGCTAGAGGTGAGGGGGCGCTGGGTGAAGCTTTCTTT	CSARGEGALGEAFF
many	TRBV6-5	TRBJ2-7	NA	TGTGCCAGCACCGACTCGATGGGCAGGTCAAAGCAGTACTTC	CASTDSMGRSKQYF
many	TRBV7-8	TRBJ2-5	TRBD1	TGTGCCAGCAGCAACAGAAACAGGGGGATAGAGACCCAGTACTTC	CASSNRNRGIETQYF
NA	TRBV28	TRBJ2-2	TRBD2	TGTGCCAGCAGTTTTAGCGGCGGGAGAAACACCGGGGAGCTGTTTTTT	CASSFSGGRNTGELFF
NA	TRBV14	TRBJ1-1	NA	TGTGCCAGCAGCCAGGATCGTCGACGAGCTTTCTTT	CASSQDRRRAFF
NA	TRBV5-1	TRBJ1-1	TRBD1	TGCGCCAGCAGCTTGGGTCTTGGACAGGTGAACACTGAAGCTTTCTTT	CASSLGLGQVNTEAFF
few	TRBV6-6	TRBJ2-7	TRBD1	TGTGCCAGCAGTACGATGACAGGGAACGAGCAGTACTTC	CASSTMTGNEQYF
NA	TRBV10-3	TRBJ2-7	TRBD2	TGTGCCAGTAGATACGAGCCTAGCGGGATCTACGAGCAGTACTTC	CASRYEPSGIYEQYF
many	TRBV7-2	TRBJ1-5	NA	TGTGCCAGCAGCCAATGGTCTGGGGGGAGCAATCAGCCCCAGCATTTT	CASSQWSGGSNQPQHF
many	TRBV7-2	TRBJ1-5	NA	TGTGCCAGCAGCTTATACAGGGAGGGAAATCAGCCCCAGCATTTT	CASSLYREGNQPQHF
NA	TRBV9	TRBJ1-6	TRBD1	TGTGCCAGCAGCGTCAGGGGGGGATATGGTAATTCACCCCTCCACTTT	CASSVRGGYGNSPLHF
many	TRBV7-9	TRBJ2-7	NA	TGTGCCAGCAGCTTAAGATCCAGCTGGCTCGAGCAGTACTTC	CASSLRSSWLEQYF
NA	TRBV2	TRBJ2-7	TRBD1	TGTGCCAGCAGTGAACTAGGACAGGGGCGTTCGAGCTCCTACGAGCAGTACTTC	CASSELGQGRSSSYEQYF
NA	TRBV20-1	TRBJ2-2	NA	TGCAGTGCTACCACGGTGGGTGTTAGGAACACCGGGGAGCTGTTTTTT	CSATTVGVRNTGELFF